This T cell receptor beta chain is from a study of blood T cell repertoires in COVID-19. Study-level background: Both acute and convalescent COVID-19 samples were obtained from the United States, Italy and Spain.

Methods used by the authors: Cell counts per sample came from amplifying reference gene primers. Data came from immunoSEQ multiplex PCR; TCRdb stores just in-frame clones and leaves some out. Clonal size and the V and J genes are those of that table, whereas D and trimming came from the DNA. The sample lists roughly 120,000 clones; approximately 81% were seen once. The junction had 13 bases not matched to a gene; V was cut back by 10 bases and J by 10 bases. The CDR3 has 15 amino acids. Germline-derived CDR1 and CDR2 are LNHDA and SQIVND (reference sequence). It was during active infection that Seattle patients were enrolled and then longitudinally followed. In its sample, this clone was seen once.

This clonotype was obtained from a man older than 75 with COVID-19, enrolled during active disease. The sample was peripheral blood. The chain has TRBV19 and TRBJ2-1, with TRBD2 matching over 13 bases. The CDR3 is CATSRLAGGLGEQFF. CDR3 nucleotides: TGTGCCACCTCAAGACTAGCGGGAGGTCTCGGCGAGCAGTTCTTC.